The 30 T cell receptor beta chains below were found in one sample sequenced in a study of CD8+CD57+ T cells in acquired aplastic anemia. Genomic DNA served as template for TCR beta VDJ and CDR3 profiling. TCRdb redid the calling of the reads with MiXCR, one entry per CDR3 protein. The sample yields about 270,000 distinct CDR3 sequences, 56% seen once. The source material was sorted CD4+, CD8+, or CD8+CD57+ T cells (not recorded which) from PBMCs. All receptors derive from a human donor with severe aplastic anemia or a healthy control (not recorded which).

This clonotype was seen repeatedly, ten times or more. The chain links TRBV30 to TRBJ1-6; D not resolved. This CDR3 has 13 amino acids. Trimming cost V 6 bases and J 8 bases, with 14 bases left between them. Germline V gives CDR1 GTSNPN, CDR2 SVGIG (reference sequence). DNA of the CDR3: TGTGCCTGTTCAGAGGATACGTATTCACCCCTCCACTTT. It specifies CACSEDTYSPLHF.

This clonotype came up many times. CDR3: CSARDRLKSSGNTIYF. The CDR3 DNA reads as TGCAGTGCTAGAGACAGGTTGAAAAGCTCTGGAAACACCATATATTTT. The rearrangement joins TRBV20-1 to TRBJ1-3; the D is unclear. V lost 0 bases and J 0 bases, leaving 12 bases between the germline ends. Per germline, CDR1 DFQATT and CDR2 SNEGSKA (reference sequence). The CDR3 sequence is 16 residues long.

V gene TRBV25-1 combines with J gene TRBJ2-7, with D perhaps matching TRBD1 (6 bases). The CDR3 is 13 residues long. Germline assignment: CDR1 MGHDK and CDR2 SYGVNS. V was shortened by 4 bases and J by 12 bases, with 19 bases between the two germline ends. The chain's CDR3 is CASSAHPGQPLYF. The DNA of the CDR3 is TGTGCCAGCAGTGCCCATCCCGGACAGCCTTTGTACTTC.

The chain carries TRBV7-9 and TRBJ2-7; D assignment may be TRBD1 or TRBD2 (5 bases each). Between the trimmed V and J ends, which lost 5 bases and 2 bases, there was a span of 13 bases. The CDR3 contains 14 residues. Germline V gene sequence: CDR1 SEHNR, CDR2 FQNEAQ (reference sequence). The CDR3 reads CASSPVVGAYEQYF. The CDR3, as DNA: TGTGCCAGCAGCCCCGTTGTGGGGGCCTACGAGCAGTACTTC.

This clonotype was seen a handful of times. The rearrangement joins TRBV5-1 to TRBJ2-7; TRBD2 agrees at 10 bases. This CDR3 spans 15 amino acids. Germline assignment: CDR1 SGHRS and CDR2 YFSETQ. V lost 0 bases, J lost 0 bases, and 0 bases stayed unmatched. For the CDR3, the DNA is TGCGCCAGCAGCTTGGAGCGGGGGGGCTCCTACGAGCAGTACTTC. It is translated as CASSLERGGSYEQYF.

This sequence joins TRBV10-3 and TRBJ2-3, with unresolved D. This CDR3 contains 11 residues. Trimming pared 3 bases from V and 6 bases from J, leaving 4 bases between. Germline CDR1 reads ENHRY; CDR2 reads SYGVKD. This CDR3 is CAISEEDTQYF. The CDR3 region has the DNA TGTGCCATCAGTGAAGAGGATACGCAGTATTTT.

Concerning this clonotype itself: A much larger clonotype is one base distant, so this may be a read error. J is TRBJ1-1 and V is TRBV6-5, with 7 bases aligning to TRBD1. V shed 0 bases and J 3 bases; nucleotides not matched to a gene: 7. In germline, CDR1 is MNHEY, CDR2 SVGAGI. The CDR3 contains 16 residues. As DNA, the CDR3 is TGTGCCAGCAGTTACTCGACAGGGAGAGAGGACACTGAAGCTTTCTTT. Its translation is CASSYSTGREDTEAFF.

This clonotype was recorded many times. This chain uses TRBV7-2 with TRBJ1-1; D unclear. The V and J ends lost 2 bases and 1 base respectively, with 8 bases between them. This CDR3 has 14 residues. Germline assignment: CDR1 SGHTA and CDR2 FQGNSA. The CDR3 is CASSLTWQNTEAFF. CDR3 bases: TGTGCCAGCAGCTTAACATGGCAGAACACTGAAGCTTTCTTT.

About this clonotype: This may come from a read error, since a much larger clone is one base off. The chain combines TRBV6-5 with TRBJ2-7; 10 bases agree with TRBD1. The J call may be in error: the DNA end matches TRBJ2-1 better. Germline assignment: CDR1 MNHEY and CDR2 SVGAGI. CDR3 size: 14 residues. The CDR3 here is CAGSRTGGMYEQFF. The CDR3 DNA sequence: TGTGCCGGCAGTAGGACAGGGGGTATGTATGAGCAGTTCTTC.

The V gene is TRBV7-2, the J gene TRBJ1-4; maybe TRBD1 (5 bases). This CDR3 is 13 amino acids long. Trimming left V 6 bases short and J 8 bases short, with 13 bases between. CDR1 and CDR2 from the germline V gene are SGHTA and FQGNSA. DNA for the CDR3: TGTACCAGCAGGACAGACTACGGAGAAAAACTGTTTTTT. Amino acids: CTSRTDYGEKLFF.

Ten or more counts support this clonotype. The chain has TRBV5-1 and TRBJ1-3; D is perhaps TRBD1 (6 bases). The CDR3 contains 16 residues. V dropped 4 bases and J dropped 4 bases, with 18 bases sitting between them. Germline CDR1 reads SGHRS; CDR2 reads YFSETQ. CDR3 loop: CASSGTQGTEGNTIYF. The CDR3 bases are TGCGCCAGCAGCGGAACACAGGGAACTGAAGGAAACACCATATATTTT.

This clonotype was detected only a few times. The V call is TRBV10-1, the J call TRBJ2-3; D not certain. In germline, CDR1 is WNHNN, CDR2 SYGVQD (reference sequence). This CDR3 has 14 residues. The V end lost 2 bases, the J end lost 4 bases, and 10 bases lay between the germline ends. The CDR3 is CASSERRDADTQYF. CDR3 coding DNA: TGCGCCAGCAGTGAGCGACGTGATGCAGATACGCAGTATTTT.

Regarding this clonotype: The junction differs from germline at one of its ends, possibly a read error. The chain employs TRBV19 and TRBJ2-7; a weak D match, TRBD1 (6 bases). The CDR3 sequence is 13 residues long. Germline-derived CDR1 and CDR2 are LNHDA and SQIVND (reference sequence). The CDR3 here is CPSSLLQGGEQYF. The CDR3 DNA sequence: TGTCCCAGTAGTTTACTACAGGGTGGCGAGCAGTACTTC.

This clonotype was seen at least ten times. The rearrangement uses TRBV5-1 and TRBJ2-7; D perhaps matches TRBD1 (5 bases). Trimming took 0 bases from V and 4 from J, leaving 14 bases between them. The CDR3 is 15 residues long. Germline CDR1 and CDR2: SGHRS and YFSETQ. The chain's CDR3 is CASSLAMGRDYEQYF. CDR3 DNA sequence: TGCGCCAGCAGCTTGGCCATGGGCAGGGATTACGAGCAGTACTTC. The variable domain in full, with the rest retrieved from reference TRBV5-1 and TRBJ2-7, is KAGVTQTPRYLIKTRGQQVTLSCSPISGHRSVSWYQQTPGQGLQFLFEYFSETQRNKGNFPGRFSGRQFSNSRSEMNVSTLELGDSALYLCASSLAMGRDYEQYFGPGTRLTVT.

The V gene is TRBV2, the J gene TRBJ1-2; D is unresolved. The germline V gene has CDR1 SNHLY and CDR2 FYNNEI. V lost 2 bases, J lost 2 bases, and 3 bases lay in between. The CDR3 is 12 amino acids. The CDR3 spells CASSEINYGYTF. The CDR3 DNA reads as TGTGCCAGCAGTGAAATCAACTATGGCTACACCTTC. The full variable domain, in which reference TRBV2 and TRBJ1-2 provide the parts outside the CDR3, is EPEVTQTPSHQVTQMGQEVILRCVPISNHLYFYWYRQILGQKVEFLVSFYNNEISEKSEIFDDQFSVERPDGSNFTLKIRSTKLEDSAMYFCASSEINYGYTFGSGTRLTVV.

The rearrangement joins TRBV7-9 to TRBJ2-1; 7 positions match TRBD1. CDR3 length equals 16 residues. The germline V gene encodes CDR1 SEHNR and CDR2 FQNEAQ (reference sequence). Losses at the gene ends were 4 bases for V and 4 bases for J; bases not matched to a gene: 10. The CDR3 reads CASSSEGAGPYNEQFF. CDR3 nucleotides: TGTGCCAGCAGCTCCGAGGGGGCGGGCCCTTACAATGAGCAGTTCTTC.

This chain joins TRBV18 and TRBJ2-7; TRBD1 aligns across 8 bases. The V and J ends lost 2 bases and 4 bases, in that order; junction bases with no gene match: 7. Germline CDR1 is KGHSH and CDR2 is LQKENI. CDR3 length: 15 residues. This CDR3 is CASSPIPRGQYEQYF. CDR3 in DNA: TGTGCCAGCTCACCAATTCCCAGGGGGCAATACGAGCAGTACTTC.

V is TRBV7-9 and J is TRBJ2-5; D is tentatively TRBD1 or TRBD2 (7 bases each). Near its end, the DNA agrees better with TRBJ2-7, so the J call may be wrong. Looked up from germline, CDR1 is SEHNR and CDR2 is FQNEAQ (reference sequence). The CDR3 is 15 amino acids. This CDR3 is CASSLSGTEAYEQYF. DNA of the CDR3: TGTGCCAGCAGCTTAAGCGGGACAGAAGCCTACGAGCAGTACTTC.

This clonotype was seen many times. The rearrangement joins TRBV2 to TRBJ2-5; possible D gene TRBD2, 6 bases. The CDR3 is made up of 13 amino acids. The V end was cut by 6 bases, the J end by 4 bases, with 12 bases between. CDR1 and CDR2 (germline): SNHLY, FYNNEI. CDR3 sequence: CASRPMGGETQYF. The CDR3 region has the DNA TGTGCCAGCAGGCCGATGGGGGGAGAGACCCAGTACTTC.

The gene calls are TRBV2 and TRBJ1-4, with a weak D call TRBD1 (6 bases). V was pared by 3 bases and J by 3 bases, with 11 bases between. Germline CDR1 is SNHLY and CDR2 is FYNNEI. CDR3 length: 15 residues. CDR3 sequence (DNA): TGTGCCAGCAGTGACCCCTGGGGGCCTAATGAAAAACTGTTTTTT. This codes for CASSDPWGPNEKLFF. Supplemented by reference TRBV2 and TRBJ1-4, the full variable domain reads EPEVTQTPSHQVTQMGQEVILRCVPISNHLYFYWYRQILGQKVEFLVSFYNNEISEKSEIFDDQFSVERPDGSNFTLKIRSTKLEDSAMYFCASSDPWGPNEKLFFGSGTQLSVL.

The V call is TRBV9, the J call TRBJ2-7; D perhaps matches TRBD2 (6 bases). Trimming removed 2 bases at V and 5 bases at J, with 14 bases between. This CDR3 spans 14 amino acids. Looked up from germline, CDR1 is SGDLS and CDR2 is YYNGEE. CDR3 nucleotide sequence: TGTGCCAGCAGCGTTGGGGACTCGGCCCACGAGCAGTACTTC. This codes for CASSVGDSAHEQYF.

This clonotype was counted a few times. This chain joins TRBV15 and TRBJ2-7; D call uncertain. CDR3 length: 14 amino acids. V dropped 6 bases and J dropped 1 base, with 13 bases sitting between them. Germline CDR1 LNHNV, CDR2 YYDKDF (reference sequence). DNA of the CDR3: TGTGCCACCAGGTTCTATAGAGGATCCTACGAGCAGTACTTC. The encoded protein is CATRFYRGSYEQYF. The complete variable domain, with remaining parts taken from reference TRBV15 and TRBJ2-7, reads DAMVIQNPRYQVTQFGKPVTLSCSQTLNHNVMYWYQQKSSQAPKLLFHYYDKDFNNEADTPDNFQSRRPNTSFCFLDIRSPGLGDTAMYLCATRFYRGSYEQYFGPGTRLTVT.

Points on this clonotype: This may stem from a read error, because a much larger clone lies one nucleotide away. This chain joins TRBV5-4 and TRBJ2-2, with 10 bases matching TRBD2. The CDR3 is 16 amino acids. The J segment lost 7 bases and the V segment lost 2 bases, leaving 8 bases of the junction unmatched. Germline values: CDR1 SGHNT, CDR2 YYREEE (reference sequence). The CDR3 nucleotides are TGTGCCAGCAGCTTCCCTAGCGGGGGTAGGATCGGGGAGCTGTTTTTT. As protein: CASSFPSGGRIGELFF.

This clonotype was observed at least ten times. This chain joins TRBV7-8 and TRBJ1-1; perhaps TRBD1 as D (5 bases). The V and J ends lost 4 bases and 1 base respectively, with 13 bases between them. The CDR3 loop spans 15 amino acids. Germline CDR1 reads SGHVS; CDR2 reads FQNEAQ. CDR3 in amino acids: CASSSGGEGNTEAFF. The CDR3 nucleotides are TGTGCCAGCAGCTCCGGGGGGGAGGGGAACACTGAAGCTTTCTTT.

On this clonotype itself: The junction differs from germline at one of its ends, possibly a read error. The CDR3 bases are TGTGCCAGCAGTTTCATTTCGGGGGACACTGAAGCTTCATTT. It is translated as CASSFISGDTEASF. The J gene is TRBJ1-1, the V gene TRBV7-6; maybe TRBD1 (6 bases). Germline V gene sequence: CDR1 SGHVS, CDR2 FNYEAQ. The CDR3 has 14 residues. The complete variable domain, with remaining parts taken from reference TRBV7-6 and TRBJ1-1, reads GAGVSQSPRYKVTKRGQDVALRCDPISGHVSLYWYRQALGQGPEFLTYFNYEAQQDKSGLPNDRFSAERPEGSISTLTIQRTEQRDSAMYRCASSFISGDTEASFGQGTRLTVV.

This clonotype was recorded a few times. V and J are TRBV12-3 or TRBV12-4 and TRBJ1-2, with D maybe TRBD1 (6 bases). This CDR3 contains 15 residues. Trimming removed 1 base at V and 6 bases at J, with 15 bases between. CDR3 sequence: CASSLGGGTRNGYTF. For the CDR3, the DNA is TGTGCCAGCAGTTTAGGGGGAGGGACAAGGAATGGCTACACCTTC.

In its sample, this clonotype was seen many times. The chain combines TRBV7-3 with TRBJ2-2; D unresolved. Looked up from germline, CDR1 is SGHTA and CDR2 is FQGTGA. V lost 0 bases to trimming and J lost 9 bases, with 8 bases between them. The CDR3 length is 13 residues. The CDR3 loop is CASSLTIDRELFF. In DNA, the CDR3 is TGTGCCAGCAGCTTAACCATTGATAGGGAGCTGTTTTTT.

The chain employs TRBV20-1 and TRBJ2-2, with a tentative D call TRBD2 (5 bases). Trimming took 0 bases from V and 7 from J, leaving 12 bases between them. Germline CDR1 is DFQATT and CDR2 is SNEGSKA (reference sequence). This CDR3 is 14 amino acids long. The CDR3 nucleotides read TGCAGTGCTAGAGATGCGAGGGCCGTCGGGGAGCTGTTTTTT. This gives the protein CSARDARAVGELFF.

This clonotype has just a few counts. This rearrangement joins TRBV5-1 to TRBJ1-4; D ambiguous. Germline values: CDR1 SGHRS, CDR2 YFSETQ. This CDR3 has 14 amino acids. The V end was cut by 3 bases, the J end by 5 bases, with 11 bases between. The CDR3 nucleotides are TGCGCCAGCAGCTCGACGGGAGGGAATGAAAAACTGTTTTTT. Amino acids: CASSSTGGNEKLFF.

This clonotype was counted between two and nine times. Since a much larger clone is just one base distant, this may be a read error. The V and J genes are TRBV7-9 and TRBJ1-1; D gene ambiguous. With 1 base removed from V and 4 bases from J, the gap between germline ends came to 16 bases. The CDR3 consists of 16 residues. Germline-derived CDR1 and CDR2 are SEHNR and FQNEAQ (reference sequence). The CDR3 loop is CASSLEGSGHGTEAFF. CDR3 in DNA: TGTGCCAGCAGCTTAGAAGGGTCGGGTCATGGCACTGAAGCTTTCTTT.